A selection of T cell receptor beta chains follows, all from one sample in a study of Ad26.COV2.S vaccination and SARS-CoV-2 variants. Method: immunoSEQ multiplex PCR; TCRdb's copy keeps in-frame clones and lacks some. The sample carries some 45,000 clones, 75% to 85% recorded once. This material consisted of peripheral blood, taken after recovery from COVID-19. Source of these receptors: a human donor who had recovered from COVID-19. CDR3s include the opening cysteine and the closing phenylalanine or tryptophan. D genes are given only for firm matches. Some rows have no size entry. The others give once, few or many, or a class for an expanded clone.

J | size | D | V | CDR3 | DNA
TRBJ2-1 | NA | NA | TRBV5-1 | CASSLGGAYNEQFF | TGCGCCAGCAGCTTGGGCGGAGCCTACAATGAGCAGTTCTTC
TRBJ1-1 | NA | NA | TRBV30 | CAWSIGTVNTEAFF | TGTGCCTGGAGTATCGGAACAGTGAACACTGAAGCTTTCTTT
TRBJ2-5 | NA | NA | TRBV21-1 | CASSKALSGGVAGETQYF | TGTGCCAGCAGCAAAGCGCTTTCAGGGGGGGTAGCGGGAGAGACCCAGTACTTC
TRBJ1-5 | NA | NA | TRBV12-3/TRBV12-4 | CATGGPYQPQHF | TGTGCCACCGGGGGGCCTTATCAGCCCCAGCATTTT
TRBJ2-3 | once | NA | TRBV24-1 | CATSLGGLSVSTDTQYF | TGTGCCACCAGTCTGGGGGGCTTGTCGGTGAGCACAGATACGCAGTATTTT
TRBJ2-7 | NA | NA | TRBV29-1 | CSVAPGTPDEQYF | TGCAGCGTTGCCCCCGGCACCCCCGACGAGCAGTACTTC
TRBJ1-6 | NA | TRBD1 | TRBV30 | CAWTWDSNSPLHF | TGTGCCTGGACGTGGGACAGCAATTCACCCCTCCACTTT
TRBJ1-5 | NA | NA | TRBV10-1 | CASSAGGADQPQHF | TGCGCCAGCAGCGCTGGTGGGGCCGATCAGCCCCAGCATTTT
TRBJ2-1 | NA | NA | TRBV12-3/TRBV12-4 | CASSFYNEQFF | TGTGCCAGCAGTTTCTACAATGAGCAGTTCTTC
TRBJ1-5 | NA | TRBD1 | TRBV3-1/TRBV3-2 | CASSQGTGEQPQHF | TGTGCCAGCAGCCAAGGGACAGGTGAGCAGCCCCAGCATTTT
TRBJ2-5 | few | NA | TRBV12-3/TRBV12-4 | CASSFRIMKTQYF | TGTGCCAGCAGTTTTCGGATTATGAAGACCCAGTACTTC
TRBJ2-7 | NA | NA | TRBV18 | CASSPPHLYEQYF | TGTGCCAGCTCACCACCGCACCTCTACGAGCAGTACTTC
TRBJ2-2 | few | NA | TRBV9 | CASSVGGPGELFF | TGTGCCAGCAGCGTAGGTGGACCCGGGGAGCTGTTTTTT
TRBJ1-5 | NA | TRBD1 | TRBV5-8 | CASSFGQGHQPQHF | TGTGCCAGCAGCTTTGGACAGGGTCATCAGCCCCAGCATTTT
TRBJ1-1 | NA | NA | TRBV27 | CASSLAGQNTEAFF | TGTGCCAGCAGTTTAGCGGGACAGAACACTGAAGCTTTCTTT
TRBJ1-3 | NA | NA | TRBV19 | CASSITAVSSGNAIYF | TGTGCCAGTAGTATAACCGCTGTGAGCTCTGGAAACGCCATATATTTT
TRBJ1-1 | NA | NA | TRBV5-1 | CASSLARGAGTEAFF | TGCGCCAGCAGCTTGGCCCGAGGAGCGGGGACTGAAGCTTTCTTT
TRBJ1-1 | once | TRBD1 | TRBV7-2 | CASSWTGTGTEAFF | TGTGCCAGCAGCTGGACAGGGACGGGCACTGAAGCTTTCTTT
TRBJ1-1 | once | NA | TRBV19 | CASSIVPKRGVRGAFF | TGTGCCAGTAGTATAGTCCCGAAGAGGGGGGTCCGGGGTGCTTTCTTT
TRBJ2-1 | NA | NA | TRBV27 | CASSLSLSNEQFF | TGTGCCAGCAGTTTGTCCCTTTCCAATGAGCAGTTCTTC
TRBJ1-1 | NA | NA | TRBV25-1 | CASSDRQGGIEAFF | TGTGCCAGCAGTGATCGGCAGGGAGGGATTGAAGCTTTCTTT
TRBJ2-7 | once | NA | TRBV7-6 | CASSFRDSAYEQYF | TGTGCCAGCAGCTTCCGGGACTCCGCCTACGAGCAGTACTTC